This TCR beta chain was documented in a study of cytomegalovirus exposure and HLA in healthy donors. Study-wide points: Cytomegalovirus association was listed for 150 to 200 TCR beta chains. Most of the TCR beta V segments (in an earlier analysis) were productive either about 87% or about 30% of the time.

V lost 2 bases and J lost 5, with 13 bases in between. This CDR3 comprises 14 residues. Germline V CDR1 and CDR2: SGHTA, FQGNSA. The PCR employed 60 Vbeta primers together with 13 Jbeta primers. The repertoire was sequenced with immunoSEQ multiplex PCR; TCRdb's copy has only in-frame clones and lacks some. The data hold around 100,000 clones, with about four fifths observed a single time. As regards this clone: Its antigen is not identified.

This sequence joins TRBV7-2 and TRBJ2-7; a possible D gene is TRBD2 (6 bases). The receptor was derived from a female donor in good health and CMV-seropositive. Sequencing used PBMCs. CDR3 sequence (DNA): TGTGCCAGCAGCTTACCGGGGGTCCGGGACGAGCAGTACTTC. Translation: CASSLPGVRDEQYF.